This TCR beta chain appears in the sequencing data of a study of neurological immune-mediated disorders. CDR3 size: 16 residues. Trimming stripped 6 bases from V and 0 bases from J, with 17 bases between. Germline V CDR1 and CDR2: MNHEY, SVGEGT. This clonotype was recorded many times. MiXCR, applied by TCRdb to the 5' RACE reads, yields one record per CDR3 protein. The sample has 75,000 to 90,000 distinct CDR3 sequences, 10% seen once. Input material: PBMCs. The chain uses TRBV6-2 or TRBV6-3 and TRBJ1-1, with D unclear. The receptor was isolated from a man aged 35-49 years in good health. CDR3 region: CASRFGSARLNTEAFF. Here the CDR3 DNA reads TGTGCCAGCAGGTTCGGCTCGGCACGATTGAACACTGAAGCTTTCTTT.